The rows below give T cell receptor beta chains drawn from one sample of a study of cytomegalovirus exposure and HLA in healthy donors. Sequenced by immunoSEQ multiplex PCR; TCRdb stores in-frame clones only, minus some. The data hold approximately 150,000 clones, with 75% observed a single time. Sequencing input: PBMCs. All receptors come from a man between 18 and 35 years old in good health and CMV-seropositive. The CDR3 runs from the conserved cysteine through the conserved F or W. A D gene is named only where the DNA matches it firmly. The size field is filled for only some rows; it gives once, few, many or a size class.

.,.,TRBJ1-4,TRBV2,CASMSTPLRQAVEKLFF,TGTGCCAGCATGTCGACCCCATTAAGACAGGCCGTTGAAAAACTGTTTTTT
.,.,TRBJ2-3,TRBV7-2,CASSLLSTDTQYF,TGTGCCAGCAGCTTACTTAGCACAGATACGCAGTATTTT
.,.,TRBJ2-7,TRBV14,CASSQYTSSEQYF,TGTGCCAGCAGCCAATACACCTCCTCCGAGCAGTACTTC
TRBD1,.,TRBJ2-7,TRBV29-1,CSVEGQGLPYEQYF,TGCAGCGTTGAAGGACAGGGGCTGCCATACGAGCAGTACTTC
TRBD2,.,TRBJ2-1,TRBV30,CAWSKWEGDNEQFF,TGTGCCTGGAGTAAGTGGGAGGGAGACAATGAGCAGTTCTTC
TRBD2,.,TRBJ2-1,TRBV7-2,CASSARYGLAGFSEQFF,TGTGCCAGCAGCGCCCGTTACGGGCTAGCGGGATTCAGTGAGCAGTTCTTC
.,.,TRBJ2-7,TRBV27,CASSYAENSYEQYF,TGTGCCAGCAGTTACGCGGAAAACTCCTACGAGCAGTACTTC
.,.,TRBJ1-1,TRBV5-6,CASSFQGLDTEAFF,TGTGCCAGCAGCTTTCAGGGTTTGGACACTGAAGCTTTCTTT
.,.,TRBJ2-1,TRBV20-1,CSANRDNEQFF,TGCAGTGCTAACCGGGACAATGAGCAGTTCTTC
.,few,TRBJ1-1,TRBV25-1,CASSEPAQGVNTEAFF,TGTGCCAGCAGTGAACCCGCACAGGGTGTGAACACTGAAGCTTTCTTT
TRBD1,.,TRBJ1-1,TRBV18,CASLSDRGRVDTEAFF,TGTGCCAGCCTCTCGGACAGGGGGCGTGTCGACACTGAAGCTTTCTTT
TRBD2,.,TRBJ2-1,TRBV10-1,CARGERENYNEQFF,TGCGCCCGGGGGGAGCGGGAGAACTACAATGAGCAGTTCTTC
.,.,TRBJ2-7,TRBV2,CASSEAKQTGSYEQYF,TGTGCCAGCAGTGAAGCGAAACAAACGGGCTCCTACGAGCAGTACTTC
TRBD2,once,TRBJ2-3,TRBV11-3,CASSLTSGRATDTQYF,TGTGCCAGCAGCTTGACTAGCGGGAGGGCCACAGATACGCAGTATTTT
.,.,TRBJ2-7,TRBV27,CASSLVGVEQYF,TGTGCCAGCAGTTTGGTAGGGGTCGAGCAGTACTTC
.,few,TRBJ1-2,TRBV5-4,CASSFGGGSPANYGYTF,TGTGCCAGCAGCTTCGGTGGGGGGTCCCCAGCTAACTATGGCTACACCTTC
.,.,TRBJ2-1,TRBV18,CASSPPGSYNEQFF,TGTGCCAGCTCTCCTCCCGGCTCCTACAATGAGCAGTTCTTC
TRBD1,.,TRBJ2-7,TRBV19,CASSRTGGSYEQYF,TGTGCCAGTAGTAGGACAGGGGGCTCCTACGAGCAGTACTTC
.,.,TRBJ2-1,TRBV15,CATSREVYSYNEQFF,TGTGCCACCAGCAGAGAAGTCTACTCCTACAATGAGCAGTTCTTC
TRBD1,once,TRBJ2-7,TRBV28,CASRAGQGGNEQYF,TGTGCCAGCAGAGCGGGACAGGGGGGCAACGAGCAGTACTTC
.,once,TRBJ2-5,TRBV27,CASSFGNRAQETQYF,TGTGCCAGCAGTTTCGGAAACAGGGCCCAAGAGACCCAGTACTTC
.,.,TRBJ2-5,TRBV30,CAWSWSRGQYF,TGTGCCTGGAGTTGGAGCAGAGGCCAGTACTTC
.,.,TRBJ1-1,TRBV9,CASSVDSRPTEAFF,TGTGCCAGCAGCGTAGACTCCAGGCCCACTGAAGCTTTCTTT
.,few,TRBJ1-1,TRBV6-5,CASSKQTIGNTEAFF,TGTGCCAGCAGCAAACAGACTATTGGGAACACTGAAGCTTTCTTT
.,.,TRBJ1-1,TRBV18,CASSLYEGVVDTEAFF,TGTGCCAGCTCACTTTACGAAGGGGTGGTGGACACTGAAGCTTTCTTT
.,.,TRBJ2-1,TRBV15,CATSRGGRGRENEQFF,TGTGCCACCAGCAGAGGTGGTAGGGGCAGGGAAAATGAGCAGTTCTTC
TRBD2,.,TRBJ2-5,TRBV7-9,CASSRGLDQETQYF,TGTGCCAGCAGCCGTGGACTAGACCAAGAGACCCAGTACTTC
TRBD2,.,TRBJ2-1,TRBV6-1,CASSEWGLAGSGEQFF,TGTGCCAGCAGTGAATGGGGACTAGCGGGATCGGGTGAGCAGTTCTTC
TRBD1,.,TRBJ2-2,TRBV6-6,CASRRTGHGGELFF,TGTGCCAGCAGGAGGACAGGGCATGGCGGGGAGCTGTTTTTT
.,.,TRBJ2-7,TRBV2,CSSRTSGQVVGEQYF,TGTTCCAGCAGGACATCTGGCCAAGTCGTCGGAGAGCAGTACTTC
TRBD1,.,TRBJ2-7,TRBV27,CASRPRDRSLYEQYF,TGTGCCAGCAGGCCCCGGGACAGAAGTTTGTACGAGCAGTACTTC
.,.,TRBJ2-7,TRBV7-3,CASSLLPAYEQYF,TGTGCCAGCAGCTTATTACCAGCCTACGAGCAGTACTTC
.,.,TRBJ2-2,TRBV27,CASSLTRTERSGELFF,TGTGCCAGCAGTTTAACACGGACAGAGCGGTCCGGGGAGCTGTTTTTT
TRBD2,.,TRBJ2-1,TRBV19,CASSVAGVYNEQFF,TGTGCCAGTAGCGTAGCGGGGGTATACAATGAGCAGTTCTTC
.,.,TRBJ2-7,TRBV27,CASSLSRTALYEQYF,TGTGCCAGCAGTTTATCGCGGACAGCTCTATACGAGCAGTACTTC
.,.,TRBJ2-5,TRBV4-1,CASSQSGSETQYF,TGCGCCAGCAGCCAATCGGGGAGTGAGACCCAGTACTTC
.,once,TRBJ2-1,TRBV7-8,CASSFYEIPYNEQFF,TGTGCCAGCAGCTTCTACGAGATACCTTACAATGAGCAGTTCTTC
.,.,TRBJ2-5,TRBV28,CASSRGRELGVWAQYF,TGTGCCAGCAGTCGTGGCCGGGAACTTGGGGTATGGGCCCAGTACTTC
TRBD2,.,TRBJ2-1,TRBV28,CASVSGRGEQFF,TGTGCCAGCGTTAGCGGGAGGGGTGAGCAGTTCTTC
TRBD1,once,TRBJ2-7,TRBV29-1,CSARDRGSAEQYF,TGCAGCGCAAGGGACAGGGGTTCCGCCGAGCAGTACTTC
.,.,TRBJ2-2,TRBV21-1,CASSTSRADLGLAVSPPGELFF,TGTGCCAGCAGCACCAGTAGGGCAGACTTAGGACTAGCGGTCTCCCCCCCGGGGGAGCTGTTTTTT
.,.,TRBJ1-3,TRBV19,CATQSWTVRRSGNTIYF,TGTGCCACACAAAGTTGGACAGTCCGGAGGTCTGGAAACACCATATATTTT